This T cell receptor beta chain was identified during a study of T cells in Graves' hyperthyroidism and ophthalmopathy. Whole-study findings and limits: For ophthalmopathy, model prediction preceded onset by a median 6.5 months.

Losses at the gene ends were 3 bases for V and 2 bases for J; bases not matched to a gene: 6. Germline CDR1 DFQATT, CDR2 SNEGSKA (reference sequence). The CDR3 is 16 amino acids. This clonotype came up a few times. Its antigen remains unidentified. TCR beta CDR3 regions were amplified from RNA transcripts. TCR CDR3 regions were first amplified by RT-PCR with HTBI primers. MiXCR, run by TCRdb on the multiplex PCR reads, gives a single entry per CDR3 protein. This table has under 350,000 distinct CDR3 sequences, 13% appearing once. The V call is TRBV20-1, the J call TRBJ2-5, with 13 bases fitting TRBD2. This TCR came from a woman aged 30 to 39 with Graves' hyperthyroidism that later progressed to Graves' ophthalmopathy. The sequenced sample was blood. Here the CDR3 DNA reads TGCAGTGCTAGTGGGACTAGCGGGGTACTACAAGAGACCCAGTACTTC. Protein product: CSASGTSGVLQETQYF.